This TCR beta chain was sequenced for a study of blood T cell repertoires in COVID-19. Study details: COVID-19 samples collected from the United States, Italy and Spain covered acute and convalescent phases. Nucleic acid was either cDNA or gDNA, and it came from T cells, B-cell-depleted T cells, or PBMCs.

Original processing methods: Reference gene primer amplification in the assay estimated nucleated cell counts. TCRdb's table, derived via immunoSEQ multiplex PCR, lists solely in-frame clones and lacks some. Clone size and the V and J calls come from that table; the DNA yielded D and trimming. The sample lists about 150,000 clones, 86% occurring once. Which cohort a participant joined came from the clinical history participants gave. Unmatched junction bases numbered 5, after V lost 4 bases and J lost 10 bases. CDR3 length: 14 amino acids. CDR1 and CDR2 (germline): ENHRY, SYGVKD. Sequencing was performed on PBMCs or T cells enriched from blood (not recorded which). The sequence came from a man in his forties or fifties who had recovered from COVID-19. The J gene is TRBJ2-1, the V gene TRBV10-3; TRBD2 matches 12 bases. The CDR3 bases are TGTGCCATCAGTGGACTAGCGGGAGTTGACGAGCAGTTCTTC. Amino acids: CAISGLAGVDEQFF.